This TCR beta chain was captured by sequencing in a study of blood T cell repertoires in COVID-19. Study background: In each case, the material was cDNA or gDNA derived from T cells, B-cell-depleted T cells, or PBMCs.

In this sample, this clone turned up a few times. The length of the CDR3 is 14 residues. With 6 bases removed from V and 3 bases from J, the gap between germline ends came to 12 bases. Germline V gives CDR1 MNHEY, CDR2 SVGAGI. In the original analysis: For nucleated cells, counts were estimated from reference gene primer amplification. Profiling relied on immunoSEQ multiplex PCR, and the TCRdb table lists in-frame clones only, not all of them. The V and J calls and the clone size are those of that table, but D and trimming were determined from the DNA. Counted here are 100,000 or so clones, roughly nine tenths occurring once; the ten biggest clones make up around 16%.

The chain has TRBV6-5 and TRBJ1-5; D gene uncertain. This clonotype was obtained from a man aged 50 or older with acute or convalescent COVID-19. Input material: peripheral blood. The CDR3 spells CASRRHLYNQPQHF. The CDR3 DNA follows: TGTGCCAGCAGGAGGCACCTCTACAATCAGCCCCAGCATTTT.